Listed below are T cell receptor beta chains from one sample, sequenced in a study of beta chain features in type 1 diabetes. Some clones are missing from TCRdb's copy, which holds only in-frame ones; the method was immunoSEQ multiplex PCR. This table has over 700,000 clones, 15% to 20% appearing once. The specimen sequenced was naive CD4+ T cells from blood. The source of these receptors is a woman between 18 and 29 years old in good health. The CDR3 runs from the conserved cysteine through the conserved F or W. A D gene is named only where the DNA matches it firmly. Clone size is stated in some rows and not others, as once, few, many or a class when expanded.

J | V | size | D | CDR3 | DNA
TRBJ2-1 | TRBV16 | NA | NA | CASSPSYNEQFF | TGTGCCAGCAGCCCATCCTACAATGAGCAGTTCTTC
TRBJ2-5 | TRBV19 | NA | NA | CASSDLSGKLGETQYF | TGTGCCAGTAGTGACTTGTCCGGCAAGCTAGGGGAGACCCAGTACTTC
TRBJ2-5 | TRBV5-1 | NA | TRBD2 | CASSPGPGGGASETQYF | TGCGCCAGCAGCCCCGGGCCGGGAGGTGGGGCGTCAGAGACCCAGTACTTC
TRBJ2-7 | TRBV28 | few | NA | CASGYRGGVDF | TGTGCCAGCGGTTACAGGGGAGGGGTCGACTTC
TRBJ2-5 | TRBV5-4 | NA | NA | CASSSARARTQYF | TGTGCCAGCAGCTCCGCCAGGGCTCGGACCCAGTACTTC
TRBJ2-1 | TRBV18 | few | NA | CASSTIPARQGFYNEQFF | TGTGCCAGCTCAACGATCCCGGCACGCCAGGGTTTTTACAATGAGCAGTTCTTC
TRBJ2-2 | TRBV4-3 | NA | NA | CASSQDPQGFRTGELFF | TGCGCCAGCAGCCAAGATCCTCAGGGGTTTCGCACCGGGGAGCTGTTTTTT
TRBJ1-4 | TRBV4-1 | NA | TRBD1 | CASSPPGRGRDEKLFF | TGCGCCAGCAGCCCACCTGGCAGGGGGCGCGATGAAAAACTGTTTTTT
TRBJ2-7 | TRBV25-1 | NA | NA | CASVGDTSYEQYF | TGTGCCAGCGTGGGGGACACTTCCTACGAGCAGTACTTC
TRBJ2-1 | TRBV27 | NA | TRBD2 | CASSLPSVAGRYEQFF | TGTGCCAGCAGTTTACCCTCGGTAGCGGGAAGGTATGAGCAGTTCTTC
TRBJ2-3 | TRBV6-5 | few | NA | CASSNRVTDTQYF | TGTGCCAGCAGTAACAGGGTTACAGATACGCAGTATTTT
TRBJ2-2 | TRBV6-6 | NA | NA | CASNRLRNTGELFF | TGTGCCAGCAATCGACTCCGGAACACCGGGGAGCTGTTTTTT
TRBJ2-3 | TRBV7-3 | few | NA | CASSLSRDNTDTQYF | TGTGCCAGCAGCTTAAGTCGGGATAACACAGATACGCAGTATTTT
TRBJ2-1 | TRBV4-3 | NA | TRBD2 | CASSQVPGGLNEQFF | TGCGCCAGCAGCCAAGTACCGGGAGGACTGAATGAGCAGTTCTTC
TRBJ2-7 | TRBV6-6 | NA | TRBD1 | CASQEQGIWEQYF | TGTGCCAGCCAGGAACAGGGGATTTGGGAGCAGTACTTC
TRBJ2-2 | TRBV9 | few | NA | CASSAQGTGELFF | TGTGCCAGCAGCGCCCAAGGAACCGGGGAGCTGTTTTTT
TRBJ1-3 | TRBV7-2 | few | NA | CASRTDSGNTIYF | TGTGCCAGCAGGACAGACTCTGGAAACACCATATATTTT
TRBJ1-1 | TRBV7-2 | NA | NA | CASSLLGVSMAEAFF | TGTGCCAGCAGCTTATTGGGAGTTAGCATGGCTGAAGCTTTCTTT
TRBJ2-3 | TRBV6-5 | few | NA | CASSYSLDADTQYF | TGTGCCAGCAGTTATTCCTTGGACGCAGATACGCAGTATTTT
TRBJ2-2 | TRBV4-3 | NA | NA | CASSQAPHRANTGELFF | TGCGCCAGCAGCCAAGCCCCCCACAGGGCTAACACCGGGGAGCTGTTTTTT
TRBJ2-1 | TRBV7-8 | few | TRBD2 | CASSLFPGLAMNEQFF | TGTGCCAGCAGCTTATTTCCGGGACTAGCAATGAATGAGCAGTTCTTC
TRBJ2-2 | TRBV10-3 | few | NA | CAISRVGRTGELFF | TGTGCCATCAGCCGGGTGGGGCGCACCGGGGAGCTGTTTTTT
TRBJ2-3 | TRBV18 | NA | NA | CASSPSRHPSTDTQYF | TGTGCCAGCTCACCTTCGAGACACCCTAGCACAGATACGCAGTATTTT
TRBJ2-1 | TRBV6-4 | few | NA | CASSVTHYNEQFF | TGTGCCAGCAGCGTAACACACTACAATGAGCAGTTCTTC
TRBJ2-3 | TRBV2 | few | NA | CASSAKAADTQYF | TGTGCCAGCAGTGCTAAGGCAGCAGATACGCAGTATTTT
TRBJ2-7 | TRBV5-1 | few | TRBD1 | CASSTGTADYEQYF | TGCGCCAGCAGCACGGGGACAGCAGACTACGAGCAGTACTTC
TRBJ2-7 | TRBV25-1 | few | NA | CASSPGTLSYEQYF | TGTGCCAGCAGTCCGGGAACCCTCTCCTACGAGCAGTACTTC
TRBJ2-3 | TRBV4-3 | NA | NA | CASSQRLVRTDTQYF | TGCGCCAGCAGCCAGAGACTAGTGCGCACAGATACGCAGTATTTT
TRBJ1-2 | TRBV6-5 | NA | NA | CASSRRHRSYGYTF | TGTGCCAGCAGTCGCCGTCACAGGTCCTATGGCTACACCTTC